This entry lists 2 T cell receptor beta chains sequenced from one sample in a study of blood T cell repertoires in COVID-19 (TCRdb year 2020). Receptors were amplified or captured by the immunoSEQ multiplex PCR assay. TCRdb's version of the immuneACCESS table is confined to in-frame rearrangements and falls short of the full clone set. An unresolved V gene accounts for under half of the shortfall where checked; the remainder is of unknown origin. The sample table shows over 250,000 clones, and approximately 83% are seen once. More than 9.5% of the sample belongs to the ten largest clones. Sequencing was carried out using peripheral blood. The receptors here all came from an older woman with acute or convalescent COVID-19.

The CDR3 DNA reads as TGTGCCAGCAGCGCAGGACAGGCGGATACGCAGTATTTT. This translates into CASSAGQADTQYF. V gene TRBV7-3 combines with J gene TRBJ2-3; TRBD1 agrees at 7 bases. This CDR3 spans 13 amino acids. CDR1 and CDR2 from the germline V gene are SGHTA and FQGTGA. Trimming cost V 5 bases and J 6 bases; bases outside gene matches: 5.

The chain uses TRBV10-1 and TRBJ1-2; D is uncertain. Germline-derived CDR1 and CDR2 are WNHNN and SYGVQD (reference sequence). The V end lost 2 bases, the J end lost 4 bases, and 8 bases lay between the germline ends. The CDR3 is 13 amino acids. This CDR3 is CASSENSLYGYTF. The CDR3 DNA is TGCGCCAGCAGTGAGAACAGCCTCTATGGCTACACCTTC.